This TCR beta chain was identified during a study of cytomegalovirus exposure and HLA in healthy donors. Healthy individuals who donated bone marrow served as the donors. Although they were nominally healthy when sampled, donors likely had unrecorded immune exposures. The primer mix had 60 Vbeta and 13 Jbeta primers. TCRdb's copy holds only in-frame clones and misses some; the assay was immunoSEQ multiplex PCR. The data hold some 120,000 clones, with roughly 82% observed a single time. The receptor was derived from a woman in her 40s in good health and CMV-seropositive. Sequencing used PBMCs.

The CDR3 is CASSQVHRGRMGEQYF. For the CDR3, the DNA is TGTGCCAGCAGCCAAGTCCACAGGGGGCGGATGGGAGAGCAGTACTTC. J is TRBJ2-7 and V is TRBV14; 9 bases agree with TRBD1. J lost 7 bases, V lost 1 base, and 11 bases had no gene match. This CDR3 is built from 16 residues. From germline, CDR1 is SGHDN and CDR2 FVKESK.